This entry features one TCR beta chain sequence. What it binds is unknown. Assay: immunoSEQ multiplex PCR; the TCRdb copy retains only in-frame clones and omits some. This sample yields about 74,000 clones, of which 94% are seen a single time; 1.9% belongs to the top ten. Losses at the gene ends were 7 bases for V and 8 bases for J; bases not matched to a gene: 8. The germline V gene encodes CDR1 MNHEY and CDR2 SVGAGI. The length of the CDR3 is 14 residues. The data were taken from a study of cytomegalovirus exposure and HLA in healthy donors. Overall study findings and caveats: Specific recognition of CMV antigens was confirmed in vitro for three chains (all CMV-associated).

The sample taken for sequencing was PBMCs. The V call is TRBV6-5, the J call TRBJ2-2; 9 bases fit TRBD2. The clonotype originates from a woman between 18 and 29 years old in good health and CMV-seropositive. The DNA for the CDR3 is TGTGCCAGCACCCCAGGACTAGCGAAGGGGGAGCTGTTTTTT. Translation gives CASTPGLAKGELFF.